The clone carrying this T cell receptor (beta chain) was observed a few times. The TCRbeta library incorporated unique molecular identifiers. Using its own MiXCR run on the PCR reads, TCRdb lists one record per CDR3 protein. The top ten hold 1.1% of the sample, which has about 690,000 distinct CDR3 sequences, roughly 15% seen once. The CDR3 is 13 amino acids. Germline CDR1 reads MGHDK; CDR2 reads SYGVNS. Unmatched junction bases numbered 7, after V lost 8 bases and J lost 4 bases. The data stem from a study of T-cell reconstitution after alpha-beta-depleted transplantation in children. The TCR originated in a human donor who donated a stem cell graft to a child with acute myeloid leukemia. The sample was PBMCs from the stem cell graft donor, taken from the stem cell graft. J is TRBJ1-1 and V is TRBV25-1; 7 bases match TRBD1. The CDR3 region has the DNA TGTGCCAGCCAGGGGGGACGTGGCACTGAAGCTTTCTTT. This codes for CASQGGRGTEAFF.